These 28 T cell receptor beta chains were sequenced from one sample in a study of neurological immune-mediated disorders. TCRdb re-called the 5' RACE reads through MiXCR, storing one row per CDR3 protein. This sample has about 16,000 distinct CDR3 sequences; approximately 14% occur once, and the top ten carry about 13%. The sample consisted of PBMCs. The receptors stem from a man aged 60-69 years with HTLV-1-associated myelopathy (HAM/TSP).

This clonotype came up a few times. Written as DNA, the CDR3 is TGTGCCAGCAGTACCCAGGGGGCGGGAAGCGCTGAAGCTTTCTTT. Translation gives CASSTQGAGSAEAFF. J is TRBJ1-1 and V is TRBV2; 8 positions match TRBD1. The CDR3 runs to 15 residues. CDR1 is SNHLY and CDR2 is FYNNEI in the germline V gene. The ends lost 5 bases at V and 6 bases at J; junction bases unmatched: 11.

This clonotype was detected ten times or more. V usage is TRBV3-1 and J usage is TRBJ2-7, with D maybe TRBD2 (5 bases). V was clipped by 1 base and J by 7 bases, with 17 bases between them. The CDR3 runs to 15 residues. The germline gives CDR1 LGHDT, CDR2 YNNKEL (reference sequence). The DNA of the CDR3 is TGTGCCAGCAGCCAAGGGAGCACATCGGGCGGGGAGCAGTACTTC. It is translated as CASSQGSTSGGEQYF.

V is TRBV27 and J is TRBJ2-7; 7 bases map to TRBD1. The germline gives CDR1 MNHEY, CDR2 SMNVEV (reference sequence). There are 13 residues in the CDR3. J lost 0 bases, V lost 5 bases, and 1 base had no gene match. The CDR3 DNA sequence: TGTGCCAGCAGTCCAGGGGGCTCCTACGAGCAGTACTTC. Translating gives CASSPGGSYEQYF.

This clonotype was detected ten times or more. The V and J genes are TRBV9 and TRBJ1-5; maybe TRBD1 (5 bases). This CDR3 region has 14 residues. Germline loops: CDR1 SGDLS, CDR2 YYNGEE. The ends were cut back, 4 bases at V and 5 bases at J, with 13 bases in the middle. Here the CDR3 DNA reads TGTGCCAGCAGCTTGACCTGGGGGGATCAGCCCCAGCATTTT. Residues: CASSLTWGDQPQHF.

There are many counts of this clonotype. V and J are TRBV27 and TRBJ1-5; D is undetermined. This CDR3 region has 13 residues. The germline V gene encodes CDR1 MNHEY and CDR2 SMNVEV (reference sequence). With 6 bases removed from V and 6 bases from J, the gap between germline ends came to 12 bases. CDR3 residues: CASSSEEGQPQHF. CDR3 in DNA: TGTGCCAGCAGCTCGGAGGAGGGTCAGCCCCAGCATTTT.

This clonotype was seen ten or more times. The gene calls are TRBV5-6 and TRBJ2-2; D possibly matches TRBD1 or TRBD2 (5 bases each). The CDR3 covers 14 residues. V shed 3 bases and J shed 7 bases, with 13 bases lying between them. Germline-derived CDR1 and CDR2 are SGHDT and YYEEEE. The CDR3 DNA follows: TGTGCCAGCAGCTGGGGCCAAGGAGGCGGGGAGCTGTTTTTT. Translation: CASSWGQGGGELFF.

CDR3 nucleotides: TGTGCCAGCAGCTTAGTGGCACAGGGGATTATCGCAGATACGCAGTATTTT. It translates to CASSLVAQGIIADTQYF. V usage is TRBV7-2 and J usage is TRBJ2-3; TRBD1 agrees at 7 bases. CDR1 is SGHTA and CDR2 is FQGNSA in the germline V gene. This CDR3 has 17 amino acids. J lost 4 bases, V lost 1 base, and 11 bases had no gene match.

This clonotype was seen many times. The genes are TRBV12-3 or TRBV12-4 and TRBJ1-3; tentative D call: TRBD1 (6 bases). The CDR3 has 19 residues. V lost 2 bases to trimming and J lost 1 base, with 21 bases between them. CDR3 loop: CASSLPRRGAIPSGNTIYF. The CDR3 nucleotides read TGTGCCAGCAGTTTACCCAGGAGGGGGGCTATCCCTTCTGGAAACACCATATATTTT.

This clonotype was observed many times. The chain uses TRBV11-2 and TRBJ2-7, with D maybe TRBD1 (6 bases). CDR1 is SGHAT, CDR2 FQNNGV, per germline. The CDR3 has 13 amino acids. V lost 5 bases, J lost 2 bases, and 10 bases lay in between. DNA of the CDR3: TGTGCCAGCAGCCCTGGGGGCCCCTACGAGCAGTACTTC. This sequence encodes CASSPGGPYEQYF.

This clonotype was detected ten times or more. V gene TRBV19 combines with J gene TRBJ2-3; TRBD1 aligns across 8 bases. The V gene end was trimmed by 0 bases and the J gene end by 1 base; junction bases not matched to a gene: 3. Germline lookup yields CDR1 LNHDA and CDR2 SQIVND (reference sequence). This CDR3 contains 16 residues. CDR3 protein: CASSIDPTGGTDTQYF. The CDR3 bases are TGTGCCAGTAGTATAGATCCGACAGGGGGCACAGATACGCAGTATTTT.

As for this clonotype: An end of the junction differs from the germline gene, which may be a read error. The CDR3 protein is CASSAGPRGDEQLF. For the CDR3, the DNA is TGCGCCAGCAGCGCGGGACCCCGTGGGGATGAGCAGTTATTC. This rearrangement joins TRBV5-1 to TRBJ2-1; TRBD2 might be the D (6 bases). CDR3 size: 14 residues. Germline V gene lookup returns CDR1 SGHRS and CDR2 YFSETQ. The full variable domain, completed using reference TRBV5-1 and TRBJ2-1, is KAGVTQTPRYLIKTRGQQVTLSCSPISGHRSVSWYQQTPGQGLQFLFEYFSETQRNKGNFPGRFSGRQFSNSRSEMNVSTLELGDSALYLCASSAGPRGDEQLFGPGTRLTVL.

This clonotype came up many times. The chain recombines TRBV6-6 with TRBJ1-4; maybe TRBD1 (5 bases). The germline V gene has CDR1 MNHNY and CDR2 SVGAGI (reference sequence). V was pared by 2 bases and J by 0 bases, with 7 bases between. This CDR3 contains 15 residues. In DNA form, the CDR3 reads TGTGCCAGCAGTTACCCGACAGCAACTAATGAAAAACTGTTTTTT. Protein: CASSYPTATNEKLFF.

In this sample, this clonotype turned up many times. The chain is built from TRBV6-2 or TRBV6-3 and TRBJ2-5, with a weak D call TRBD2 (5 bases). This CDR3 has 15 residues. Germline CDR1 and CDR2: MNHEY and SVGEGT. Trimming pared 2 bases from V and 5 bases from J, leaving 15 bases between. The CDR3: CASSYGGQARETQYF. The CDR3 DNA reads TGTGCCAGCAGTTACGGAGGTCAAGCTCGGGAGACCCAGTACTTC.

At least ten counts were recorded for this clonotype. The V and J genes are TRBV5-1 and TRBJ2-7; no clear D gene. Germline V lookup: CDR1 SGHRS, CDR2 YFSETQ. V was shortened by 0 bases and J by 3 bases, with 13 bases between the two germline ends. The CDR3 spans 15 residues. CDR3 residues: CASSLGGVEGYEQYF. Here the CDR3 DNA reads TGCGCCAGCAGCTTGGGAGGCGTAGAAGGCTACGAGCAGTACTTC.

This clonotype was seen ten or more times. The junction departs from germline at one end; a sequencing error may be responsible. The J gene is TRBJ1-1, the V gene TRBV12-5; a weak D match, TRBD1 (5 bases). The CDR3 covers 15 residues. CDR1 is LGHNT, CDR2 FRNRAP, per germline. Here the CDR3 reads CASGFPGPGPTKAFF. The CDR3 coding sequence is TGTGCTAGTGGTTTCCCGGGGCCTGGGCCCACTAAAGCTTTCTTT.

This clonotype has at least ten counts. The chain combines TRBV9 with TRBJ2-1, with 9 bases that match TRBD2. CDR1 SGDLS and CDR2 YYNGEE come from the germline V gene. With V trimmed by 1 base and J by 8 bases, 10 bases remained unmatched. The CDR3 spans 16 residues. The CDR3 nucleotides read TGTGCCAGCAGCGTAACTGTCGGCGGGGGGGCCGATGAGCAGTTCTTC. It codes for CASSVTVGGGADEQFF.

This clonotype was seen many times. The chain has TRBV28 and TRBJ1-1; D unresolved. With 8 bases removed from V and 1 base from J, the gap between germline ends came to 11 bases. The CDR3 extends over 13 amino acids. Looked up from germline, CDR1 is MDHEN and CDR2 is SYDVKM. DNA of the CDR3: TGTGCCAGCGTCCCAACGAGGAACACTGAAGCTTTCTTT. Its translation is CASVPTRNTEAFF.

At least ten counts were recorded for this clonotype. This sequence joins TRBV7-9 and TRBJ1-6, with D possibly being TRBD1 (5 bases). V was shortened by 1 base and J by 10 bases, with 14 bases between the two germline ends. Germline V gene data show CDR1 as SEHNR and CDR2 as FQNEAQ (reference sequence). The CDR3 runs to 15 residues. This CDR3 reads CASSLGGFRVSPLHF. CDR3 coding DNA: TGTGCCAGCAGCTTAGGAGGGTTCAGGGTCTCACCCCTCCACTTT.

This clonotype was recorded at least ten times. CDR3 sequence: CASSYRETGYGYTF. The CDR3 nucleotides are TGTGCCAGCAGTTACAGGGAAACGGGCTATGGCTACACCTTC. The gene calls are TRBV12-3 or TRBV12-4 and TRBJ1-2, with a weak D call TRBD1 (6 bases). V was clipped by 4 bases and J by 4 bases, with 13 bases between them. This CDR3 has 14 residues.

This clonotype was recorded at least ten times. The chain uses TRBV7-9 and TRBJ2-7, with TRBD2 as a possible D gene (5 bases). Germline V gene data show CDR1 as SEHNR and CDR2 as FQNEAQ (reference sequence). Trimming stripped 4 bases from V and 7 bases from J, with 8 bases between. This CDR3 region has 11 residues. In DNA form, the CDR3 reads TGTGCCAGCAGCTCCCCGGGGGAGCAGTACTTC. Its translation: CASSSPGEQYF.

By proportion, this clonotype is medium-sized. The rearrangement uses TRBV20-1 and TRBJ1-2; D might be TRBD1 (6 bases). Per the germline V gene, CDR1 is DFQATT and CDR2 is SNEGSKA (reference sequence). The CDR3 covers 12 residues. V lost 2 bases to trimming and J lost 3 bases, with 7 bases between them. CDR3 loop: CSARNRDYGYTF. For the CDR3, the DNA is TGCAGTGCTAGAAACAGGGACTATGGCTACACCTTC.

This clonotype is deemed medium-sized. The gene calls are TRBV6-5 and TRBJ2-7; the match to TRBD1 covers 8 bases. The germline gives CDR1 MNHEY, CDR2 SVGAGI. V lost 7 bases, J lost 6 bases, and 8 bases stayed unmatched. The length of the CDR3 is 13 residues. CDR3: CASKVKGTGEQYF. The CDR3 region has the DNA TGTGCCAGCAAAGTTAAGGGGACAGGCGAGCAGTACTTC.

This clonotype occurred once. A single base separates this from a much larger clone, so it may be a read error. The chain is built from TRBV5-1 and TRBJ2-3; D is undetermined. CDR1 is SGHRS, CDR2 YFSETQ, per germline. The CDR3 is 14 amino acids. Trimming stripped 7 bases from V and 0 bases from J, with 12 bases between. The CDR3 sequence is CASGPGLSTDTQYF. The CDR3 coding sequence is TGCGCCAGCGGCCCGGGTCTTAGCACAGATACGCAGTATTTT.

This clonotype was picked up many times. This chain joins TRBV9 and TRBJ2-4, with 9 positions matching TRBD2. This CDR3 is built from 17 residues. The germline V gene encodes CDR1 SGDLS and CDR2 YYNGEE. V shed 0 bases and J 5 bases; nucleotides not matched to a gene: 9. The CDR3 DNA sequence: TGTGCCAGCAGCGTAGGGTTAGCGGGGGAGTTGGAAAACATTCAGTACTTC. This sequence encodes CASSVGLAGELENIQYF.

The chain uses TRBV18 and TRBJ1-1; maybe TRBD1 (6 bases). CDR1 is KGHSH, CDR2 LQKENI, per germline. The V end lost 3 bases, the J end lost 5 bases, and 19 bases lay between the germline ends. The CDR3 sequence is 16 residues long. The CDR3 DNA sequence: TGTGCCAGCTCACCCTCACAGGGACGGGGGGGTACTGAAGCTTTCTTT. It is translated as CASSPSQGRGGTEAFF.

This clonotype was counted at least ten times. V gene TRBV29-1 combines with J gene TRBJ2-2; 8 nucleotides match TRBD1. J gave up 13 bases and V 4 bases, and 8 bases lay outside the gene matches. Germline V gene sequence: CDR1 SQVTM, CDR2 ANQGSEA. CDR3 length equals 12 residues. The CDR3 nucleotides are TGCAGCGTTGCAAGAGGACAGGGCGCGCTGTTTTTT. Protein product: CSVARGQGALFF.

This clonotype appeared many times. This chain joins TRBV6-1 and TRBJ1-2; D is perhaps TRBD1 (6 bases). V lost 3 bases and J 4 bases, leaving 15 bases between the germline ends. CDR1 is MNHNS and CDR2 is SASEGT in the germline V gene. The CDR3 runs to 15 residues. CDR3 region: CASSENREISYGYTF. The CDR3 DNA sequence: TGTGCCAGCAGTGAGAACAGGGAGATAAGCTATGGCTACACCTTC.

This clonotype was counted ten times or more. This chain's CDR3 is CAITGWNNEQFF. For the CDR3, the DNA is TGTGCCATCACGGGCTGGAACAATGAGCAGTTCTTC. The chain uses TRBV28 and TRBJ2-1; D not certain. This CDR3 is built from 12 residues. CDR1 is MDHEN and CDR2 is SYDVKM in the germline V gene. V lost 10 bases to trimming and J lost 5 bases, with 12 bases between them.